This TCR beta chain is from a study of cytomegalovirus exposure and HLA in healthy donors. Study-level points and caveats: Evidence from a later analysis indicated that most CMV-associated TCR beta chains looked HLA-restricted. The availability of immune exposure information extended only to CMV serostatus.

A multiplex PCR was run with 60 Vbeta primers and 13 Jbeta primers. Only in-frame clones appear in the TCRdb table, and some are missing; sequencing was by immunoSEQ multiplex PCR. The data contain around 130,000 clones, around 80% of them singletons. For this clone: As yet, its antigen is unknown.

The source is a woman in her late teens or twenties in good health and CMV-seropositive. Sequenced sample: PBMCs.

The CDR3 bases are TGCGCCAGCAGACAATTTCCCCGCTTGAACACCGGGGAGCTGTTTTTT. It encodes CASRQFPRLNTGELFF. The J gene is TRBJ2-2, the V gene TRBV10-2; D uncertain. The CDR3 has 16 residues. From germline, CDR1 is WSHSY and CDR2 SAAADI. Trimming left V 6 bases short and J 1 base short, with 15 bases between.